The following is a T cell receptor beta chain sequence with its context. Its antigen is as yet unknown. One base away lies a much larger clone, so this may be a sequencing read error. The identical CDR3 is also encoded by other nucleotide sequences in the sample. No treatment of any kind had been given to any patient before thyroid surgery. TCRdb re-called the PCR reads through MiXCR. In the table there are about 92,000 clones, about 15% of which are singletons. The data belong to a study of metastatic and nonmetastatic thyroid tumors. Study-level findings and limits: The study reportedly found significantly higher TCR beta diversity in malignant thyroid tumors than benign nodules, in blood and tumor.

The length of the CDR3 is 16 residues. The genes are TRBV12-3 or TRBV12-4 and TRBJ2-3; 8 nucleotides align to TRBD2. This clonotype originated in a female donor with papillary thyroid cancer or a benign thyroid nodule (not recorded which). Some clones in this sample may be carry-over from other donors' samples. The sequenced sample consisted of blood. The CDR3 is CASRSEERGRTDTQYF. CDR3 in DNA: TGTGCCAGCAGATCCGAGGAGCGGGGGCGGACAGATACTCAGTATTTT.